Listed below are T cell receptor beta chains from one sample, sequenced in a study of OX40 agonist ivuxolimab in advanced cancers. Method: immunoSEQ multiplex PCR; TCRdb's copy keeps in-frame clones and lacks some. This sample has about 59,000 clones, with over 80% found just once. This specimen was CD4+ or CD8+ T cells sorted from blood, taken in a trial of the OX40 agonist ivuxolimab. These receptors were collected from an adult with an advanced solid tumor such as melanoma, head and neck, liver or kidney cancer. The CDR3 runs from the conserved cysteine through the conserved F or W. The order of the fields is clone size, V gene, J gene, D gene, CDR3 DNA, CDR3 protein. The D gene is left open where the match is weak. Some rows mark clone size as missing; the rest say once, few, many or name a class of expanded clone.

NA	TRBV9	TRBJ2-1	TRBD2	TGTGCCAGCAGCTCCGGACTAGCGGGTCGCCGGGGGAGTGAGCAGTTCTTC	CASSSGLAGRRGSEQFF
few	TRBV30	TRBJ2-2	NA	TGTGCCTGGAGTGTACTAAACACCGGGGAGCTGTTTTTT	CAWSVLNTGELFF
NA	TRBV10-2	TRBJ2-7	TRBD1	TGCGCCAGCACCGGGGACAGCTACGAGCAGTACTTC	CASTGDSYEQYF
NA	TRBV6-1	TRBJ1-5	NA	TGTGCCAGCAGTGACTTCGCGGGGTATAGCAATCAGCCCCAGCATTTT	CASSDFAGYSNQPQHF
NA	TRBV7-9	TRBJ1-5	NA	TGTGCCAGCAGCTTAGGGATCAATCAGCCCCAGCATTTT	CASSLGINQPQHF
NA	TRBV4-1	TRBJ1-3	NA	TGCGCCAGCAGCCAACGGTCCTACTCTGGAAACACCATATATTTT	CASSQRSYSGNTIYF
once	TRBV25-1	TRBJ1-4	TRBD1	TGTGCCAGCTCCAGTAGCGGTAAGGGGGCCTATGAAAAACTGTTTTTT	CASSSSGKGAYEKLFF
NA	TRBV4-2	TRBJ2-1	NA	TGTGCCAGCAGCCAAGACTCTGGCGAAAGCTCCTACAATGAGCAGTTCTTC	CASSQDSGESSYNEQFF
NA	TRBV2	TRBJ1-5	NA	TGTGCCAGCAGTGTAGCGGTTCTGAGCAATCAGCCCCAGCATTTT	CASSVAVLSNQPQHF
NA	TRBV18	TRBJ2-4	NA	TGTGCCAGCTCACCTTGTTTAGCCAAAAACATTCAGTACTTC	CASSPCLAKNIQYF
NA	TRBV11-1	TRBJ1-2	NA	TGTGCCAGCAGTCAAAGATTCGGGTATGGCTACACCTTC	CASSQRFGYGYTF
NA	TRBV28	TRBJ1-1	NA	TGTGCCAGCAGTTTTTCGAGTGAAGCTTTCTTT	CASSFSSEAFF
NA	TRBV30	TRBJ2-3	NA	TGTGCCTGGAGGAAGCAGGACCTGACAGATTACACAGATACGCAGTATTTT	CAWRKQDLTDYTDTQYF
NA	TRBV6-6	TRBJ1-1	TRBD1	TGTGCCAGCAGCCCGACAGGGTTGAGCACTGAAGCTTTCTTT	CASSPTGLSTEAFF
NA	TRBV5-6	TRBJ2-7	NA	TGTGCCAGCAGCGGCGACGGAGCCTACGAGCAGTACTTC	CASSGDGAYEQYF
NA	TRBV7-9	TRBJ2-7	TRBD2	TGTGCCAGCAGCTTGTCGACTAGCGGGGGGTTCTCCTACGAGCAGTACTTC	CASSLSTSGGFSYEQYF
once	TRBV28	TRBJ1-2	NA	TGTGCCAGCAGTTCCAGGACAGAGAGATATGGCTACACCTTC	CASSSRTERYGYTF
NA	TRBV7-6	TRBJ1-4	NA	TGTGCCAGCAGCTTAGGCACAGGGTTAAATGAAAAACTGTTTTTT	CASSLGTGLNEKLFF
once	TRBV13	TRBJ2-3	TRBD2	TGTGCCAGCAGCCAGACTAGCGGGAGCACAGATACGCAGTATTTT	CASSQTSGSTDTQYF
NA	TRBV28	TRBJ2-7	NA	TGTGCCAGCAGATCCTCTGGGCAGGGGTGGGACGAGCAGTACTTC	CASRSSGQGWDEQYF
few	TRBV5-1	TRBJ2-1	TRBD2	TGCGCCAGCAGCCCTACCGGGACTAGTCTCGGTGAGCAGTTCTTC	CASSPTGTSLGEQFF
NA	TRBV7-9	TRBJ2-7	TRBD1	TGTGCCAGCAGGGGGACAGGGGCCTACGAGCAGTACTTC	CASRGTGAYEQYF
NA	TRBV30	TRBJ1-5	TRBD1	TGTGCCTGGAGAGGACAGGGAGGACAGCCCCAGCATTTT	CAWRGQGGQPQHF
NA	TRBV4-3	TRBJ2-1	TRBD2	TGCGCCAGCAGCCAAGATGGACTAGCGGGGGGGCAAGAGCAGTTCTTC	CASSQDGLAGGQEQFF
once	TRBV28	TRBJ1-2	NA	TGTGCCAGCCAAGCTGGCGGCTACACCTTC	CASQAGGYTF
few	TRBV28	TRBJ1-3	NA	TGTGCCAGCAGTTTATACGGTGACCTCTCTGGAAACACCATATATTTT	CASSLYGDLSGNTIYF
NA	TRBV27	TRBJ1-3	NA	TGTGCCAGCACCCCGAGAGCTGGCGGGACTGGAAACACCATATATTTT	CASTPRAGGTGNTIYF
NA	TRBV6-5	TRBJ2-2	NA	TGTGCCAGCAGTTACTCGATTCTGAACACCGGGGAGCTGTTTTTT	CASSYSILNTGELFF
once	TRBV5-4	TRBJ2-3	NA	TGTGCCAGCAGCTTGTTCACAGATACGCAGTATTTT	CASSLFTDTQYF
few	TRBV4-1	TRBJ2-1	TRBD2	TGCGCCAGCAGCCTACAACTAGCGGGGGGCTACAATGAGCAGTTCTTC	CASSLQLAGGYNEQFF
NA	TRBV27	TRBJ1-1	NA	TGTGCCAGCACATTGGACGGTGGGGTCACTGAAGCTTTCTTT	CASTLDGGVTEAFF
NA	TRBV9	TRBJ1-6	NA	TGTGCCAGCAGCTTAACCCTGGGGGGTTCACCCCTCCACTTT	CASSLTLGGSPLHF
NA	TRBV15	TRBJ1-5	NA	TGTGCCACCAGCAGCGATCCCGGTCAGCCCCAGCATTTT	CATSSDPGQPQHF
NA	TRBV18	TRBJ1-5	NA	TGTGCCAGCTCCCCAGGGCAAGGGATCAATCAGCCCCAGCATTTT	CASSPGQGINQPQHF